A selection of T cell receptor beta chains follows, all from one sample in a study of T cells expressing NK-cell markers. TCRdb reprocessed the 5' RACE reads and keeps a single row for each CDR3 protein, giving no DNA. This table holds some 390,000 distinct CDR3 sequences. The sequenced sample consisted of blood T cells: a sorted CD56 or NKG2C T cell subset, CD4+ or CD8+ T cells, or bulk PBMC T cells (not recorded which). The receptors come from a woman between 45 and 60 years old in good health. Each CDR3 is given with its conserved first and last residue.

cdr3_aa | j_call | v_call
CSARGIRFTYNEQFF | TRBJ2-1 | TRBV20-1
CASSETGMGAGELFF | TRBJ2-2 | TRBV2
CASSRTLGGSGANVLTF | TRBJ2-6 | TRBV4-1
CASSLSLGGVAEAFF | TRBJ1-1 | TRBV5-1
CASSLDPTSGRVNEQFF | TRBJ2-1 | TRBV7-2
CASSQDPGGPDGELFF | TRBJ2-2 | TRBV4-2
CASSHRDRAITGGEQYF | TRBJ2-7 | TRBV12-3/TRBV12-4
CATSVAGYTGELFF | TRBJ2-2 | TRBV24-1
CASSLASIAPDTQYF | TRBJ2-3 | TRBV5-5
CASRWTFSYEQYF | TRBJ2-7 | TRBV6-2/TRBV6-3
CSAAAGGPIYNEQFF | TRBJ2-1 | TRBV29-1
CASRPPGLGTQYF | TRBJ2-5 | TRBV27
CASSLDGLAGGYNEQFF | TRBJ2-1 | TRBV5-1
CAWSVSYEQYF | TRBJ2-7 | TRBV30
CASRELGAGNTIYF | TRBJ1-3 | TRBV19
CSAIPGGSLPVATNEKLFF | TRBJ1-4 | TRBV20-1
CASSLVLAGGTYEQYF | TRBJ2-7 | TRBV27
CATRPRGSAGELFF | TRBJ2-2 | TRBV24-1
CSVGFNDPSYNEQFF | TRBJ2-1 | TRBV29-1
CSVEAGTSGINEQYF | TRBJ2-7 | TRBV29-1
CASNTRDRGDYEQYF | TRBJ2-7 | TRBV5-4
CASSLAPIGSRVAKNIQYF | TRBJ2-4 | TRBV12-3/TRBV12-4
CAGEGILNTEAFF | TRBJ1-1 | TRBV4-1
CASRPLGEQYF | TRBJ2-7 | TRBV12-3/TRBV12-4
CASSQGQGLATYYNEQFF | TRBJ2-1 | TRBV14
CASSVGPRQGRLVETQYF | TRBJ2-5 | TRBV9
CASGRAENEQFF | TRBJ2-1 | TRBV12-3/TRBV12-4
CAISESMGEDTQYF | TRBJ2-3 | TRBV10-3
CASAGSYNSPLHF | TRBJ1-6 | TRBV6-5